A single sample gave rise to the 18 T cell receptor beta chains below, sequenced in a study of T cells in Graves' hyperthyroidism and ophthalmopathy. The CDR3 regions of TCR beta were amplified from RNA transcripts. The TCR CDR3 was amplified in a first-round RT-PCR using the HTBI primer set. A single record per CDR3 protein comes from TCRdb applying MiXCR to the multiplex PCR reads. Found here are around 290,000 distinct CDR3 sequences, about an eighth of them singletons; the top ten hold roughly 7.9%. The sequencing input was blood. Receptors originate from a middle-aged woman with Graves' hyperthyroidism.

This clonotype was found a few times. The V call is TRBV20-1, the J call TRBJ2-3, with D uncertain. This CDR3 spans 12 amino acids. V lost 5 bases and J lost 4, with 10 bases in between. Germline V gives CDR1 DFQATT, CDR2 SNEGSKA (reference sequence). This chain's CDR3 is CSALRSADTQYF. DNA for the CDR3: TGCAGTGCTCTTCGTAGTGCAGATACGCAGTATTTT.

This clonotype was seen ten or more times. The chain joins TRBV6-6 to TRBJ1-4, with unresolved D. The ends were cut back, 4 bases at V and 5 bases at J, with 5 bases in the middle. This CDR3 spans 12 amino acids. Germline V gene data show CDR1 as MNHNY and CDR2 as SVGAGI (reference sequence). DNA for the CDR3: TGTGCCAGCAGTTCCTCGAATGAAAAACTGTTTTTT. Its protein is CASSSSNEKLFF.

The sample holds a few counts of this clonotype. V and J are TRBV2 and TRBJ2-2, with 11 bases aligning to TRBD2. CDR3 size: 13 residues. Unmatched junction bases numbered 2, after V lost 10 bases and J lost 4 bases. Germline V gene data show CDR1 as SNHLY and CDR2 as FYNNEI. DNA for the CDR3: TGTGCCAAACTAGCGGGAGCCACCGGGGAGCTGTTTTTT. Its translation: CAKLAGATGELFF.

This clonotype was seen ten or more times. The chain couples TRBV3-1 to TRBJ1-4; D is uncertain. Germline assignment: CDR1 LGHDT and CDR2 YNNKEL (reference sequence). V lost 3 bases, J lost 3 bases, and 5 bases lay in between. The CDR3 totals 13 residues. CDR3 DNA: TGTGCCAGCAGCCAGGCCTCTAATGAAAAACTGTTTTTT. Amino acids: CASSQASNEKLFF.

The chain carries TRBV3-1 and TRBJ2-5, with 9 bases identical to TRBD2. The CDR3 loop spans 14 amino acids. The V segment lost 5 bases and the J segment 4 bases; nucleotides outside the gene matches: 5. Germline values: CDR1 LGHDT, CDR2 YNNKEL (reference sequence). The CDR3 sequence: CASSYPGLAETQYF. The CDR3, as DNA: TGTGCCAGCAGCTACCCGGGACTAGCAGAGACCCAGTACTTC.

The CDR3 loop is CASSSNIRTGGYEQYF. CDR3 nucleotides: TGTGCCAGCAGCTCTAATATCCGGACTGGCGGCTACGAGCAGTACTTC. The V call is TRBV3-1, the J call TRBJ2-7, with a possible D match to TRBD2 (5 bases). Germline V gene lookup returns CDR1 LGHDT and CDR2 YNNKEL (reference sequence). V was trimmed by 5 bases and J by 3 bases, leaving 20 bases between them. The CDR3 contains 16 residues.

This chain links TRBV2 with TRBJ2-1, with 10 nucleotides matching TRBD2. Unmatched junction bases numbered 14, after V lost 6 bases and J lost 9 bases. Germline CDR1 is SNHLY and CDR2 is FYNNEI. The CDR3 covers 16 residues. DNA of the CDR3: TGTGCCAGCAGCAGGATCAGCGGGAGGGAGGGCGGTGAGCAGTTCTTC. Translating gives CASSRISGREGGEQFF. The whole variable domain, remainder taken from reference TRBV2 and TRBJ2-1, is EPEVTQTPSHQVTQMGQEVILRCVPISNHLYFYWYRQILGQKVEFLVSFYNNEISEKSEIFDDQFSVERPDGSNFTLKIRSTKLEDSAMYFCASSRISGREGGEQFFGPGTRLTVL.

The chain employs TRBV19 and TRBJ1-1; D may be TRBD1 (6 bases). V lost 7 bases and J lost 3, with 12 bases in between. CDR3 length: 13 residues. The germline V gene has CDR1 LNHDA and CDR2 SQIVND (reference sequence). The CDR3 DNA follows: TGTGCCAGTATCCCGGGACAAGACACTGAAGCTTTCTTT. This sequence encodes CASIPGQDTEAFF.

This clonotype was seen at least ten times. The chain is built from TRBV27 and TRBJ2-3, with D possibly TRBD2 on 6 matching bases. Looked up from germline, CDR1 is MNHEY and CDR2 is SMNVEV (reference sequence). Trimming removed 0 bases at V and 0 bases at J, with 10 bases between. The CDR3 spans 16 residues. CDR3 region: CASSLSRGGSTDTQYF. DNA for the CDR3: TGTGCCAGCAGTTTATCGCGGGGCGGGAGCACAGATACGCAGTATTTT.

A few counts support this clonotype. The CDR3 DNA follows: TGTGCCAGCAGCCCCAGGGTGGCCTCAATAAATGAGCAGTTCTTC. As protein: CASSPRVASINEQFF. The chain couples TRBV5-5 to TRBJ2-1; TRBD1 might be the D (5 bases). The CDR3 runs 15 residues. V was clipped by 4 bases and J by 7 bases, with 18 bases between them. The germline V gene encodes CDR1 SGHKS and CDR2 YYEKEE (reference sequence).

This clonotype was picked up many times. The chain uses TRBV20-1 and TRBJ2-3; 8 positions match TRBD1. Trimming at V came to 6 bases and at J to 3 bases, leaving 8 bases not matched to a gene. The germline V gene encodes CDR1 DFQATT and CDR2 SNEGSKA (reference sequence). This CDR3 has 14 residues. The CDR3 sequence: CSAATTGGTDTQYF. The DNA for the CDR3 is TGCAGTGCCGCCACTACAGGGGGAACAGATACGCAGTATTTT.

This clonotype was found many times. The rearrangement links TRBV20-1 to TRBJ2-7; 12 bases align to TRBD2. The V gene's germline CDR1 is DFQATT and CDR2 SNEGSKA (reference sequence). The length of the CDR3 is 19 residues. Unmatched junction bases numbered 19, after V lost 5 bases and J lost 2 bases. In DNA form, the CDR3 reads TGCAGTGCTGTTAAAGGGACTAGCGGGTACACCCTAGGGGCCTACGAGCAGTACTTC. Amino acids: CSAVKGTSGYTLGAYEQYF.

This clonotype was seen only a few times. The rearrangement joins TRBV20-1 to TRBJ1-1; tentatively, D is TRBD1 (5 bases). The CDR3 totals 12 residues. CDR1 and CDR2 (germline): DFQATT, SNEGSKA (reference sequence). The V end lost 4 bases, the J end lost 5 bases, and 11 bases lay between the germline ends. Here the CDR3 reads CSATREGTEAFF. DNA of the CDR3: TGCAGTGCTACCAGGGAGGGGACTGAAGCTTTCTTT.

This clonotype was seen many times. This chain connects TRBV27 to TRBJ1-2; TRBD1 might be the D (6 bases). V lost 8 bases and J 5 bases, leaving 15 bases between the germline ends. This CDR3 region has 13 residues. Germline lookup yields CDR1 MNHEY and CDR2 SMNVEV (reference sequence). The CDR3 DNA follows: TGTGCCAGCTGGGGGGGCGCGGGGTATGGCTACACCTTC. It codes for CASWGGAGYGYTF.

This chain joins TRBV7-9 and TRBJ1-1; weak D call: TRBD1 (5 bases). V was clipped by 4 bases and J by 2 bases, with 11 bases between them. The germline V gene encodes CDR1 SEHNR and CDR2 FQNEAQ (reference sequence). The CDR3 has 14 residues. This CDR3 is CASSSGKGNTEAFF. Here the CDR3 DNA reads TGTGCCAGCAGCTCAGGGAAAGGAAACACTGAAGCTTTCTTT.

In this sample, this clonotype turned up once. The rearrangement links TRBV5-1 to TRBJ2-3; no clear D gene. This CDR3 spans 13 amino acids. Trimming removed 4 bases at V and 4 bases at J, with 10 bases between. Germline loops: CDR1 SGHRS, CDR2 YFSETQ. The CDR3 spells CASSLGSSDTQYF. CDR3 nucleotides: TGCGCCAGCAGCCTAGGCAGCTCAGATACGCAGTATTTT.

This clonotype was observed many times. This chain's CDR3 is CASSRDWGSPLHF. The CDR3 nucleotides are TGTGCCAGCAGCCGCGATTGGGGTTCACCCCTCCACTTT. The chain carries TRBV7-6 and TRBJ1-6, with unresolved D. Germline loops: CDR1 SGHVS, CDR2 FNYEAQ. The CDR3 sequence is 13 residues long. V dropped 5 bases and J dropped 9 bases, with 11 bases sitting between them. The full variable domain, rest sourced from reference TRBV7-6 and TRBJ1-6, is GAGVSQSPRYKVTKRGQDVALRCDPISGHVSLYWYRQALGQGPEFLTYFNYEAQQDKSGLPNDRFSAERPEGSISTLTIQRTEQRDSAMYRCASSRDWGSPLHFGNGTRLTVT.

This clonotype was seen more than once but under ten times. The gene calls are TRBV7-9 and TRBJ2-5; 9 nucleotides align to TRBD1. This CDR3 comprises 15 residues. V shed 4 bases, J shed 4 bases, and the junction held 7 bases outside the gene matches. Germline assignment: CDR1 SEHNR and CDR2 FQNEAQ (reference sequence). The CDR3: CASSSMGQGGETQYF. CDR3 coding DNA: TGTGCCAGCAGCTCGATGGGACAGGGTGGAGAGACCCAGTACTTC.